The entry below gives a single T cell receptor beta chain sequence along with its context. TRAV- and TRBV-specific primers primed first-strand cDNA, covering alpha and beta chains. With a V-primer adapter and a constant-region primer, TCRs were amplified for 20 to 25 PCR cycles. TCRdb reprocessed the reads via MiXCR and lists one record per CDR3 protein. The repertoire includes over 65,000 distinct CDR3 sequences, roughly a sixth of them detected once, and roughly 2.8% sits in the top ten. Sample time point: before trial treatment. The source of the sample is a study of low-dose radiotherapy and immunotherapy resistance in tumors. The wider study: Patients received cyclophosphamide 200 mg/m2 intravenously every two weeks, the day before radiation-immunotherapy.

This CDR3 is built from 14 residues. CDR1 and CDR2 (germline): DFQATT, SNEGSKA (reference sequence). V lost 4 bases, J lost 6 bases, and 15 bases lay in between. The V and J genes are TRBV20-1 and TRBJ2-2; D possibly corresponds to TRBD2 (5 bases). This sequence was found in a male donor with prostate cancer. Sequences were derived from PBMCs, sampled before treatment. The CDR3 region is CSAKRPVVAGELFF. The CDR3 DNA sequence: TGCAGTGCTAAGCGGCCTGTAGTCGCCGGGGAGCTGTTTTTT.